The sequence of this TCR beta chain was determined in a study of identical twins. Germline V gene data show CDR1 as DFQATT and CDR2 as SNEGSKA (reference sequence). The V gene lost 1 base and the J gene lost 1 base, with 13 bases spanning the gap. This CDR3 is built from 15 residues. TCRdb re-called the 5' RACE reads through MiXCR, storing one row per CDR3 protein. The data contain roughly 1,500,000 distinct CDR3 sequences, under 35% of them singletons. Material for sequencing was cord blood. This sequence was found in a newborn girl in good health. V and J are TRBV20-1 and TRBJ2-5; D is possibly TRBD1 (6 bases). CDR3 sequence: CSARVAGVAQETQYF. For the CDR3, the DNA is TGCAGTGCTAGAGTGGCAGGGGTAGCCCAAGAGACCCAGTACTTC.